This entry lists 2 T cell receptor beta chains sequenced from one sample in a study of beta chain features in type 1 diabetes. Broader study findings: There was a moderate but significant shortening of TCRB CDR3s in all four CD4+ subsets of Type 1 diabetes patients.

The investigators reverse transcribed all of the isolated RNA, so they sequenced expressed TCRB transcripts. Measured with immunoSEQ multiplex PCR; TCRdb has only the in-frame clones, and not every one. The table records 200,000 to 250,000 clones, roughly 14% of them present only once. These receptors have no known antigen. Specimen: naive CD4+ T cells from blood. The source is a man aged 25 to 45 with type 1 diabetes.

This clone was seen a handful of times. The chain carries TRBV5-1 and TRBJ1-1; D gene uncertain. The CDR3 is 15 amino acids. CDR1 is SGHRS and CDR2 is YFSETQ in the germline V gene. The ends were cut back, 1 base at V and 1 base at J, with 11 bases in the middle. The CDR3 DNA follows: TGCGCCAGCAGCTTGTCCGGCGACTCGAACACTGAAGCTTTCTTT. Amino acids: CASSLSGDSNTEAFF.

This clone has a count of ten or more. The gene calls are TRBV7-9 and TRBJ2-5, with D maybe TRBD1 (5 bases). The germline V gene has CDR1 SEHNR and CDR2 FQNEAQ (reference sequence). The germline V and J ends were trimmed by 5 bases and 13 bases, with 14 bases remaining between them. The CDR3 consists of 11 residues. The CDR3 bases are TGTGCCAGCAGCCGAGACAGTTCTGGGTACTTC. The encoded protein is CASSRDSSGYF.